This T cell receptor beta chain was recovered during a study of T cell clonality in common variable immunodeficiency (dated by TCRdb to 2013 to 2016). Here is what the overall study found, with its caveats: Despite equal DNA input, controls averaged approximately 84,000 unique sequences per sample versus about 32,000 in CVID samples. Fewer TCRbeta clones were shared among CVID subjects than among healthy controls (p < 0.0001). CVID TCRbeta sequences were reported to have fewer deletions and N-nucleotide insertions and to lack highly modified clones with 13 or more V deletions. Increased TCRbeta clonality was found in CVID subjects compared with healthy controls (t-test p = 0.018), with the increase being most characteristic of about a third of subjects. Patient heterogeneity within the CVID cohort put limits on correlating repertoire features with clinical complications. It was noted by the authors that sequencing of the repertoires of T cell subpopulations would be needed to clarify the cause of the increased clonality in CVID.

For sequencing, equivalent amounts of genomic DNA were input from CVID and control samples. For every sample, a 60 bp segment covering the rearranged TCRbeta CDR3 region was amplified and then sequenced. The immunoSEQ assay, a bias-corrected multiplex PCR combined with high-throughput sequencing, was used for TCRbeta amplification. The paper's processing steps were these. Every unique nucleotide sequence counted as a clone and was annotated with V, D and J genes, copy number and frequency. Sequences were labeled productive if in frame, and non-productive if out of frame or containing stop codons. As previously described, clonality was computed from Shannon's entropy. Mean CDR3 Kyte-Doolittle hydropathy was derived from the predicted amino acid sequences of productive clones. The R hclust function was used to hierarchically cluster scaled V gene usage with Manhattan distance and complete linkage. Clone sharing by CDR3 amino acid sequence was assessed by resampling 12 repertoires per group over 100 rounds. The repertoires were searched for 70 published EBV-specific and fewer than 250 published CMV-specific TCRbeta sequences. A couple of CVID samples yielding fewer than 10,000 sequences were excluded from analysis, leaving approximately 40 CVID repertoires. TCRdb provides this immuneACCESS table in a form limited to in-frame rearrangements. Some clones are lacking; in checked studies, under half of them reflect an unresolved V gene, and why the rest are absent is not known. That table supplies the V and J calls and clone size; D and trimming were determined from the DNA. Here the sample lists just over 20,000 clones, none seen once only. The top ten clones comprise under 2.5% of the sample.

Including cysteine and phenylalanine, the CDR3 has 16 amino acids. The DNA shown is the part of the CDR3 that was read: 39 bases, in frame from base 1. The germline V gene (reference sequence) provides CDR1 LNHDA and CDR2 SQIVND. Germline trimming: 5 bases from V, 2 bases from J; junction bases outside gene matches: 10. Diagnosis of CVID followed standard criteria, namely serum IgG, IgA and/or IgM below the normal range together with specific antibody deficiency. A total of 44 subjects (approximately 15 female and 30 or so male; age range roughly 8 to 65 years, mean age around 40) were included in the CVID group. Most CVID patients and most healthy controls were of Caucasian heritage. All CVID subjects had received replacement immunoglobulin therapy for at least one year at the time of study participation. At the time of blood collection, no CVID subject was ill or was being treated with immunomodulatory or immunosuppressive medication. From each donor, roughly 5 to 8.5 ml of heparinized peripheral whole blood was collected. Genomic DNA from adults with common variable immune deficiency (CVID) and from healthy adult controls was used to sequence TCRbeta CDR3 repertoires. Diluted blood was density-centrifuged over Hypaque 1077 or Ficoll-Paque to isolate peripheral blood mononuclear cells. Unsorted mononuclear cells served as the source of genomic DNA, which was extracted either by Qiagen column purification or by a centrifugation-based method.

This clone showed up many times. The clone's antigen remains unknown. The CDR3 end falls 3 residues outside the read, so it is completed with the germline J gene. The V and J segments used are TRBV19 and TRBJ2-7, and 9 junctional nucleotides match TRBD1. The TCR sequence derives from a human donor with common variable immunodeficiency. Source material: peripheral blood mononuclear cells. CDR3 bases read: TGTGCCAGTAGTGCCTCCGGGACAGGGAGTACCTACGAG. This encodes CASSASGTGSTYE. The full CDR3 reads CASSASGTGSTYEQYF. Outside the CDR3, residues come from the reference TRBV19 and TRBJ2-7 proteins, so the full variable domain is: DGGITQSPKYLFRKEGQNVTLSCEQNLNHDAMYWYRQDPGQGLRLIYYSQIVNDFQKGDIAEGYSVSREKKESFPLTVTSAQKNPTAFYLCASSASGTGSTYEQYFGPGTRLTVT.